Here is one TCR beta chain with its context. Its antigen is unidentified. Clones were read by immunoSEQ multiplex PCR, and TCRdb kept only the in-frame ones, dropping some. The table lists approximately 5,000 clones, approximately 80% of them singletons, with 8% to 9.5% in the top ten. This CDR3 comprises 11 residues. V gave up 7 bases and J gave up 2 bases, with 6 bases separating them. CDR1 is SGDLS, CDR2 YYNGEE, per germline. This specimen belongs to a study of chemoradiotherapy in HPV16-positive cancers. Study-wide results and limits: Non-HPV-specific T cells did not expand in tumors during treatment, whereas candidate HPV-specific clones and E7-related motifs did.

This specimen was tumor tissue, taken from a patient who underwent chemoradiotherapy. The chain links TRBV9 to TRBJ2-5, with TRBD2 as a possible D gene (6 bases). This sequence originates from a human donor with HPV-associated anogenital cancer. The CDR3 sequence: CASGGQETQYF. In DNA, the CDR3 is TGTGCCAGCGGGGGGCAAGAGACCCAGTACTTC.